Listed below are T cell receptor beta chains from one sample, sequenced in a study of blood T cells in healthy people across ages. MiXCR, applied by TCRdb to the 5' RACE reads, yields one record per CDR3 protein. The repertoire holds some 1.4 million distinct CDR3 sequences, around 42% seen once, with 7% to 9.5% in the top ten. What was sequenced was blood. Receptors were obtained from a woman between 18 and 30 years old in good health. The CDR3 runs from the conserved cysteine through the conserved F or W. D genes are given only for firm matches. The listing skips clone size in some rows; elsewhere it reads once, few, many or a size class.

>few|TRBV6-2/TRBV6-3|TRBD2|TRBJ2-1
CASRLLPYEGLAGLNEQFF
TGTGCCAGCAGGCTCCTGCCCTACGAGGGACTAGCGGGTCTCAATGAGCAGTTCTTC
>NA|TRBV3-1|NA|TRBJ2-7
CASSQSVSGRSYNEQYF
TGTGCCAGCAGCCAGTCGGTTAGCGGTCGCTCCTACAATGAGCAGTACTTC
>few|TRBV11-2|NA|TRBJ2-1
CASSSTSEQFF
TGTGCCAGCAGCTCTACCAGTGAGCAGTTCTTC
>NA|TRBV11-2|NA|TRBJ2-7
CASSFARGNYEQYF
TGTGCCAGCAGCTTCGCAAGGGGCAACTACGAGCAGTACTTC
>few|TRBV7-2|NA|TRBJ2-7
CASMLTGVTFLCEQYF
TGTGCCAGCATGCTAACCGGGGTCACCTTTTTGTGCGAGCAGTACTTC
>NA|TRBV9|NA|TRBJ1-2
CASSAAVRTAYGYTF
TGTGCCAGCAGCGCCGCTGTCAGGACAGCCTATGGCTACACCTTC
>NA|TRBV20-1|NA|TRBJ1-2
CSAIKEQGYGYTF
TGCAGTGCTATAAAAGAACAGGGTTATGGCTACACCTTC
>NA|TRBV20-1|NA|TRBJ1-4
CSARDLQGRINEKLFF
TGCAGTGCTAGAGACTTACAGGGAAGGATTAATGAAAAACTGTTTTTT
>once|TRBV27|NA|TRBJ1-1
CASSQWGGGTEAFF
TGTGCCAGCAGTCAATGGGGAGGGGGCACTGAAGCTTTCTTT
>NA|TRBV28|NA|TRBJ2-7
CASSLLDTPHEQYF
TGTGCCAGCAGCCTCCTTGACACTCCCCACGAGCAGTACTTC
>NA|TRBV12-5|NA|TRBJ2-7
CASGLSSYEQYF
TGTGCCAGCGGACTGAGCTCCTACGAGCAGTACTTC
>NA|TRBV27|NA|TRBJ2-1
CASSPFVGYAGSYNEQFF
TGTGCCAGCAGTCCCTTTGTCGGGTATGCGGGATCCTACAATGAGCAGTTCTTC
>NA|TRBV9|TRBD2|TRBJ2-5
CASSVGASGRAQETQYF
TGTGCCAGCAGCGTAGGGGCTAGCGGGAGAGCTCAAGAGACCCAGTACTTC
>NA|TRBV6-5|TRBD1|TRBJ2-6
CAGSYPSRGQRHSGANVLTF
TGTGCCGGCAGTTACCCCTCGAGGGGACAGAGACACTCTGGGGCCAACGTCCTGACTTTC
>NA|TRBV2|NA|TRBJ1-2
CARGGGNGYTF
TGTGCCAGAGGGGGGGGGAATGGCTACACCTTC
>NA|TRBV20-1|TRBD1|TRBJ2-1
CSAPQGASEHYNEQFF
TGCAGTGCACCACAGGGGGCTAGCGAACACTACAATGAGCAGTTCTTC
>NA|TRBV5-1|TRBD1|TRBJ2-7
CASSSRGDSFSYEQYF
TGCGCCAGCAGTTCGCGTGGGGACAGCTTCTCCTACGAGCAGTACTTC
>NA|TRBV6-2/TRBV6-3|NA|TRBJ2-7
CASSLGRLRESYEQYF
TGTGCCAGCAGCCTAGGAAGGTTGCGGGAATCCTACGAGCAGTACTTC
>NA|TRBV29-1|TRBD2|TRBJ2-1
CSVRIGLAGNYNGQFF
TGCAGCGTCCGAATAGGCCTAGCGGGAAACTACAATGGGCAGTTCTTC
>few|TRBV7-6|TRBD1|TRBJ2-7
CASSSTGSLYEQYF
TGTGCCAGCAGCTCGACAGGGAGCCTCTACGAGCAGTACTTC
>few|TRBV29-1|TRBD2|TRBJ2-7
CSVIPGTSGMYEQYF
TGCAGCGTTATCCCCGGGACTAGCGGGATGTACGAGCAGTACTTC
>NA|TRBV12-3/TRBV12-4|TRBD2|TRBJ2-3
CASSPPGLSPDAQYF
TGTGCCAGCAGTCCCCCGGGACTAAGTCCAGATGCGCAGTATTTT
>few|TRBV6-5|NA|TRBJ1-1
CASSYSQVPTLTEAFF
TGTGCCAGCAGTTACTCGCAGGTCCCTACGCTCACTGAAGCTTTCTTT
>NA|TRBV9|NA|TRBJ1-3
CASSGEQGSGNTIYF
TGTGCCAGCAGCGGCGAACAGGGCTCTGGAAACACCATATATTTT
>few|TRBV20-1|TRBD2|TRBJ2-3
CSAPAGGDTQYF
TGCAGTGCCCCGGCGGGGGGAGATACGCAGTATTTT
>NA|TRBV12-3/TRBV12-4|NA|TRBJ2-7
CASSPATYFSYEQYF
TGTGCCAGCAGTCCTGCTACCTACTTCTCCTACGAGCAGTACTTC
>few|TRBV5-1|TRBD2|TRBJ2-5
CASSLGGGLQSRETQYF
TGCGCCAGCAGCTTGGGCGGGGGACTACAGTCGAGGGAGACCCAGTACTTC
>few|TRBV10-3|NA|TRBJ2-5
CAINSMDGETQYF
TGTGCCATCAATAGCATGGACGGAGAGACCCAGTACTTC
>NA|TRBV9|NA|TRBJ2-7
CASSPDPLGGEQYF
TGTGCCAGCAGCCCCGACCCCCTAGGGGGTGAGCAGTACTTC